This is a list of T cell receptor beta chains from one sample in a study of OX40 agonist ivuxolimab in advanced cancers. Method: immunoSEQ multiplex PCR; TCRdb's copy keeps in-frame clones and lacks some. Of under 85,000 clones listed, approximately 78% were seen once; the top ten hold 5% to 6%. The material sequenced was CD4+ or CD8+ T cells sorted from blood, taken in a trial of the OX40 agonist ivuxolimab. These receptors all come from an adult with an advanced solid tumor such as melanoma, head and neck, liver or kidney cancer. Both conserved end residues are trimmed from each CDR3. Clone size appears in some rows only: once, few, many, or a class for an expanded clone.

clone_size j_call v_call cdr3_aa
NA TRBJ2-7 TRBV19 ASRATGPGEQY
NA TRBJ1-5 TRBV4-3 ASSQTPDQPQH
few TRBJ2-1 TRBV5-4 ASSTGIKYNEQF
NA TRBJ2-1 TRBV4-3 ASSRQTASYNEQF
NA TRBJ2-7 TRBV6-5 ASSPYRGPYEQY
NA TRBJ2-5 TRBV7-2 ASSKGQDLETQY
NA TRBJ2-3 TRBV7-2 ASSETSAHSTDTQY
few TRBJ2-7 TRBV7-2 ASSLAPHYQYEQY
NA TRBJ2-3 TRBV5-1 ASSSGLAQDTQY
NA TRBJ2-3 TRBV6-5 ASSYSWMTDTQY
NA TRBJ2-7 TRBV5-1 ASSSGGGYEQY
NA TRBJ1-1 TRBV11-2 ASSFRRQGLNTEAF
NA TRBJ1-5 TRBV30 AWSSRINQPQH
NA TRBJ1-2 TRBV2 ASSYNPGPPNYGYT
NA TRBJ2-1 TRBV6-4 ASSAGTKWDEQF
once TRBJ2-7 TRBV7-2 ASSLGGGSLYEQY
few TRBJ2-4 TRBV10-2 ASRVDKHPSGIQY
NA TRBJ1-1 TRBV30 AWSVRGTEAF
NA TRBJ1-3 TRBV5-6 ASSLRGYSGNTIY
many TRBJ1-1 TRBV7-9 ASKRVGMNTEAF
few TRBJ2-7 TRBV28 ASSLLGEVRDEQY
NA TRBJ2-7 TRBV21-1 ASIRRPYGQY